Listed here are 30 T cell receptor beta chains from one sample, sequenced in a study of cytomegalovirus exposure and HLA in healthy donors (dated by TCRdb to between 2016 and 2019). Library method: the immunoSEQ multiplex PCR assay. For the multiplex PCR, a mixture combining 60 forward primers for TCR Vbeta segments and 13 reverse primers for TCR Jbeta segments was used. In its TCRdb copy, this immuneACCESS table keeps in-frame sequences only and misses some clones. Where compared with another copy, unresolved V genes explain less than half of these, and the others have no known cause. For this sample there are approximately 100,000 clones; 70% to 80% appear just once. Together, the top ten hold 3.5% to 4.5% of the sample. Material: PBMCs. The source is a female donor in good health and CMV-seropositive.

This chain uses TRBV6-1 with TRBJ1-1; the match to TRBD1 covers 8 bases. The V segment lost 0 bases and the J segment 5 bases; nucleotides outside the gene matches: 8. Germline CDR1 and CDR2: MNHNS and SASEGT. This CDR3 region has 16 residues. CDR3 nucleotides: TGTGCCAGCAGTGAAGCTTTCAGGGGGCGGCGGACTGAAGCTTTCTTT. Encoded protein: CASSEAFRGRRTEAFF.

The genes are TRBV7-2 and TRBJ1-1; 11 nucleotides match TRBD1. Germline V gene sequence: CDR1 SGHTA, CDR2 FQGNSA. The V and J ends lost 3 bases and 2 bases, in that order; junction bases with no gene match: 2. The length of the CDR3 is 15 residues. The chain's CDR3 is CASSLGTGGNTEAFF. The CDR3 nucleotides read TGTGCCAGCAGCTTGGGGACAGGGGGAAACACTGAAGCTTTCTTT.

This sequence joins TRBV4-3 and TRBJ2-7; a weak D match, TRBD1 (6 bases). Germline values: CDR1 LGHNA, CDR2 YSLEER. The CDR3 has 14 residues. With 1 base removed from V and 3 bases from J, the gap between germline ends came to 10 bases. CDR3 in DNA: TGCGCCAGCAGCCAAGGACAGGACAACTACGAGCAGTACTTC. Protein sequence: CASSQGQDNYEQYF.

The chain joins TRBV5-8 to TRBJ1-5; 7 nucleotides agree with TRBD1. The junction had 6 bases not matched to a gene; V was cut back by 2 bases and J by 4 bases. The CDR3 contains 15 residues. From germline, CDR1 is SGHTS and CDR2 YDEGEE. CDR3 bases: TGTGCCAGCAGCTTCAGGACAGGAGGGAATCAGCCCCAGCATTTT. Protein: CASSFRTGGNQPQHF.

This chain links TRBV5-5 with TRBJ1-4; D possibly corresponds to TRBD1 (5 bases). The CDR3 sequence is 14 residues long. Germline V lookup: CDR1 SGHKS, CDR2 YYEKEE (reference sequence). Trimming took 4 bases from V and 0 from J, leaving 7 bases between them. The chain's CDR3 is CASSRTPTNEKLFF. The CDR3, as DNA: TGTGCCAGCAGCCGGACACCAACTAATGAAAAACTGTTTTTT. The entire variable domain, with the rest obtained from reference TRBV5-5 and TRBJ1-4, is as follows: DAGVTQSPTHLIKTRGQQVTLRCSPISGHKSVSWYQQVLGQGPQFIFQYYEKEERGRGNFPDRFSARQFPNYSSELNVNALLLGDSALYLCASSRTPTNEKLFFGSGTQLSVL.

The chain combines TRBV7-6 with TRBJ2-7; TRBD1 matches at 7 bases. V was clipped by 5 bases and J by 0 bases; unmatched bases: 7. The CDR3 has 15 amino acids. Germline assignment: CDR1 SGHVS and CDR2 FNYEAQ. CDR3: CASSHDRVNSYEQYF. DNA of the CDR3: TGTGCCAGCAGCCACGACAGGGTAAACTCCTACGAGCAGTACTTC. The full variable domain, completed using reference TRBV7-6 and TRBJ2-7, is GAGVSQSPRYKVTKRGQDVALRCDPISGHVSLYWYRQALGQGPEFLTYFNYEAQQDKSGLPNDRFSAERPEGSISTLTIQRTEQRDSAMYRCASSHDRVNSYEQYFGPGTRLTVT.

J is TRBJ1-2 and V is TRBV5-1; tentative D call: TRBD1 (5 bases). CDR3 size: 15 residues. Trimming took 7 bases from V and 8 from J, leaving 24 bases between them. Germline V lookup: CDR1 SGHRS, CDR2 YFSETQ. CDR3 loop: CASGRTEGPSGGYTF. The CDR3 nucleotides are TGCGCCAGCGGACGGACGGAGGGGCCGTCTGGAGGCTACACCTTC.

This clone was observed a single time. The chain couples TRBV4-2 to TRBJ2-2; D may be TRBD2 (5 bases). From germline, CDR1 is LGHNA and CDR2 YNFKEQ. V lost 8 bases and J 6 bases, leaving 16 bases between the germline ends. The CDR3 totals 14 residues. Here the CDR3 reads CASRAARESGELFF. The CDR3 bases are TGTGCCAGCCGGGCTGCACGGGAATCCGGGGAGCTGTTTTTT.

This clone was observed a single time. The gene calls are TRBV6-5 and TRBJ1-1; 8 nucleotides line up with TRBD1. This CDR3 contains 11 residues. The V and J ends lost 5 bases and 8 bases, in that order; junction bases with no gene match: 1. The germline V gene has CDR1 MNHEY and CDR2 SVGAGI. This chain's CDR3 is CASSDRGEAFF. The DNA for the CDR3 is TGTGCCAGCAGTGACAGGGGAGAAGCTTTCTTT.

The rearrangement uses TRBV6-4 and TRBJ2-1; the match to TRBD2 covers 7 bases. The germline gives CDR1 MRHNA, CDR2 SNTAGT. V shed 6 bases, J shed 7 bases, and the junction held 6 bases outside the gene matches. The CDR3 consists of 13 residues. CDR3 residues: CASSVGLGNEQFF. CDR3 bases: TGTGCCAGCAGCGTAGGACTAGGAAATGAGCAGTTCTTC.

The sample holds a few counts of this clone. This chain links TRBV2 with TRBJ1-1, with 8 bases aligning to TRBD1. The length of the CDR3 is 12 residues. Germline loops: CDR1 SNHLY, CDR2 FYNNEI. With 6 bases clipped from V and 11 bases from J, the junction kept 8 bases outside the gene matches. The CDR3 nucleotides are TGTGCCAGCAGCGGGACAGGAGCAGTCGCTTTCTTT. This encodes CASSGTGAVAFF.

This chain connects TRBV7-6 to TRBJ2-3; TRBD1 is a possible D gene (5 bases). The V gene lost 5 bases and the J gene lost 1 base, with 10 bases spanning the gap. The germline gives CDR1 SGHVS, CDR2 FNYEAQ. The CDR3 is 14 residues long. The DNA for the CDR3 is TGTGCCAGCAGCCCAGGACACCGCACAGATACGCAGTATTTT. This sequence encodes CASSPGHRTDTQYF. The full variable domain, its missing parts supplied by reference TRBV7-6 and TRBJ2-3, is GAGVSQSPRYKVTKRGQDVALRCDPISGHVSLYWYRQALGQGPEFLTYFNYEAQQDKSGLPNDRFSAERPEGSISTLTIQRTEQRDSAMYRCASSPGHRTDTQYFGPGTRLTVL.

The chain couples TRBV9 to TRBJ1-6; 8 bases agree with TRBD1. The junction had 7 bases not matched to a gene; V was cut back by 4 bases and J by 7 bases. This CDR3 is 15 amino acids long. The germline V gene encodes CDR1 SGDLS and CDR2 YYNGEE. For the CDR3, the DNA is TGTGCCAGCAGCCCCGGACAGGGAAAAAATTCACCCCTCCACTTT. Translating it yields CASSPGQGKNSPLHF.

On this clone itself: The same CDR3 can be traced to other DNA sequences in this sample. V is TRBV19 and J is TRBJ2-1, with 11 nucleotides matching TRBD1. The trim removed 6 bases at V and 8 bases at J, leaving 0 bases unmatched. The CDR3 spans 12 residues. Germline loops: CDR1 LNHDA, CDR2 SQIVND (reference sequence). The CDR3 loop is CASRGQGDEQFF. The DNA for the CDR3 is TGTGCCAGTAGGGGACAGGGGGATGAGCAGTTCTTC.

This clone was seen more than once but under ten times. The J gene is TRBJ1-1, the V gene TRBV4-3; possible D gene TRBD1, 6 bases. Germline-derived CDR1 and CDR2 are LGHNA and YSLEER. The length of the CDR3 is 15 residues. V shed 3 bases and J shed 6 bases, with 17 bases lying between them. CDR3 in DNA: TGCGCCAGCAGCCAGGGGGCCGGTCCCCCCCCTGAAGCTTTCTTT. It translates to CASSQGAGPPPEAFF.

The chain carries TRBV5-8 and TRBJ2-1; possibly TRBD2 for D (6 bases). Trimming removed 6 bases from V and 8 bases from J, with 15 bases in between. Germline V gene lookup returns CDR1 SGHTS and CDR2 YDEGEE. The CDR3 runs 13 residues. CDR3: CASTPRGWDEQFF. Written as DNA, the CDR3 is TGTGCCAGCACCCCTCGGGGGTGGGATGAGCAGTTCTTC.

The chain recombines TRBV19 with TRBJ2-7, with a tentative D call TRBD2 (7 bases). CDR1 and CDR2 (germline): LNHDA, SQIVND (reference sequence). Trimming pared 5 bases from V and 5 bases from J, leaving 19 bases between. The CDR3 totals 15 residues. Here the CDR3 reads CASSGRGGRYDEQYF. CDR3 nucleotide sequence: TGTGCCAGTAGTGGAAGGGGGGGGAGGTACGACGAGCAGTACTTC.

The V and J genes are TRBV5-1 and TRBJ2-4, with D tentatively TRBD1 (6 bases). The CDR3 contains 17 residues. CDR1 and CDR2 from the germline V gene are SGHRS and YFSETQ. V was pared by 4 bases and J by 0 bases, with 17 bases between. DNA for the CDR3: TGCGCCAGCAGCCCCAGGCTGACAGGAGTAGCCAAAAACATTCAGTACTTC. Its protein product is CASSPRLTGVAKNIQYF.

Worth noting for this clone: Other DNA sequences from this sample encode an identical CDR3 as well. This CDR3 is CASSLGGTNSPLHF. The CDR3 DNA is TGTGCCAGCAGTTTGGGAGGGACTAATTCACCCCTCCACTTT. The chain employs TRBV27 and TRBJ1-6, with D possibly being TRBD1 (5 bases). The CDR3 loop spans 14 amino acids. Germline loops: CDR1 MNHEY, CDR2 SMNVEV (reference sequence). V lost 3 bases and J 6 bases, leaving 9 bases between the germline ends.

The J gene is TRBJ2-2, the V gene TRBV14; 7 positions match TRBD2. The CDR3 extends over 17 amino acids. In germline, CDR1 is SGHDN, CDR2 FVKESK. V was clipped by 1 base and J by 2 bases; unmatched bases: 7. CDR3 region: CASSQAFLAVNTGELFF. In DNA, the CDR3 is TGTGCCAGCAGCCAAGCTTTCCTAGCGGTTAACACCGGGGAGCTGTTTTTT.

The chain employs TRBV30 and TRBJ2-3, with 8 bases identical to TRBD1. V gave up 2 bases and J gave up 4 bases; unmatched junction bases: 8. CDR1 and CDR2 (germline): GTSNPN, SVGIG (reference sequence). The CDR3 is 15 residues long. Written as DNA, the CDR3 is TGTGCCTGGAGTCCCTGGGCAGGGGGCGCAGATACGCAGTATTTT. Protein product: CAWSPWAGGADTQYF.

For the CDR3, the DNA is TGTGCCAGCAGTCGGGACTTGAACACTGAAGCTTTCTTT. Amino acids: CASSRDLNTEAFF. This rearrangement joins TRBV6-4 to TRBJ1-1, with a tentative D call TRBD1 (5 bases). Germline CDR1 MRHNA, CDR2 SNTAGT. Trimming left V 5 bases short and J 0 bases short, with 7 bases between. The CDR3 loop spans 13 amino acids.

The chain employs TRBV28 and TRBJ1-5, with TRBD1 matching over 9 bases. Germline values: CDR1 MDHEN, CDR2 SYDVKM. Trimming took 4 bases from V and 7 from J; bases not matched to a gene: 11. The CDR3 loop spans 16 amino acids. CDR3 in amino acids: CASSSRRDRVGQPQHF. In DNA form, the CDR3 reads TGTGCCAGCAGTTCTCGACGGGACAGGGTCGGACAGCCCCAGCATTTT.

This clone occurred once. V and J are TRBV6-1 and TRBJ1-5, with D possibly matching TRBD1 (5 bases). Germline-derived CDR1 and CDR2 are MNHNS and SASEGT. Between the trimmed V and J ends, which lost 1 base and 2 bases, there was a span of 12 bases. This CDR3 has 16 residues. CDR3 region: CASSEGFGGGNQPQHF. The DNA of the CDR3 is TGTGCCAGCAGTGAAGGCTTCGGGGGTGGCAATCAGCCCCAGCATTTT.

This chain uses TRBV10-1 with TRBJ2-2; 13 bases are a match to TRBD2. Unmatched junction bases numbered 7, after V lost 6 bases and J lost 6 bases. The CDR3 loop spans 16 amino acids. CDR1 WNHNN and CDR2 SYGVQD come from the germline V gene (reference sequence). Written as DNA, the CDR3 is TGCGCCAGCAGCGACTCGACTAGCGGGAGGTCCGGGGAGCTGTTTTTT. This translates into CASSDSTSGRSGELFF.

The chain joins TRBV10-2 to TRBJ1-2, with a weak D call TRBD1 (5 bases). The CDR3 has 13 residues. The V gene's germline CDR1 is WSHSY and CDR2 SAAADI. The V end lost 4 bases, the J end lost 8 bases, and 14 bases lay between the germline ends. The CDR3 protein is CASSVGGGEGYTF. The DNA for the CDR3 is TGCGCCAGCAGTGTAGGCGGGGGTGAGGGCTACACCTTC.

The rearrangement uses TRBV15 and TRBJ1-6; D perhaps matches TRBD1 (5 bases). Trimming removed 5 bases from V and 6 bases from J, with 17 bases in between. CDR3 length equals 16 residues. Germline V gene lookup returns CDR1 LNHNV and CDR2 YYDKDF (reference sequence). CDR3 loop: CATSSWGDFSNSPLHF. The DNA of the CDR3 is TGTGCCACCAGCTCATGGGGGGACTTCTCTAATTCACCCCTCCACTTT.

The genes are TRBV7-8 and TRBJ1-1; tentatively, D is TRBD1 (6 bases). The CDR3 contains 14 residues. Trimming left V 6 bases short and J 1 base short, with 12 bases between. CDR1 and CDR2 from the germline V gene are SGHVS and FQNEAQ. CDR3 amino acids: CASRGGTENTEAFF. The CDR3 nucleotides are TGTGCCAGCAGAGGGGGAACCGAGAACACTGAAGCTTTCTTT.

The genes are TRBV7-9 and TRBJ1-6; 7 positions match TRBD1. CDR3 size: 14 residues. Germline V gives CDR1 SEHNR, CDR2 FQNEAQ (reference sequence). With V trimmed by 5 bases and J by 10 bases, 8 bases remained unmatched. The CDR3 loop reads CASSHDRAGSPLHF. The CDR3 nucleotides read TGTGCCAGCAGCCACGACAGGGCTGGCTCACCCCTCCACTTT.

About this clone itself: Other DNA sequences in the same sample also yield this CDR3. The chain employs TRBV5-1 and TRBJ2-7; maybe TRBD1 (6 bases). The V end lost 4 bases, the J end lost 4 bases, and 15 bases lay between the germline ends. The CDR3 runs to 14 residues. CDR1 is SGHRS, CDR2 YFSETQ, per germline. As DNA, the CDR3 is TGCGCCAGCAGCCCCGGGACATCAGGTTACGAGCAGTACTTC. It encodes CASSPGTSGYEQYF. Based on the CDR3 plus reference TRBV5-1 and TRBJ2-7, the full variable domain is KAGVTQTPRYLIKTRGQQVTLSCSPISGHRSVSWYQQTPGQGLQFLFEYFSETQRNKGNFPGRFSGRQFSNSRSEMNVSTLELGDSALYLCASSPGTSGYEQYFGPGTRLTVT.